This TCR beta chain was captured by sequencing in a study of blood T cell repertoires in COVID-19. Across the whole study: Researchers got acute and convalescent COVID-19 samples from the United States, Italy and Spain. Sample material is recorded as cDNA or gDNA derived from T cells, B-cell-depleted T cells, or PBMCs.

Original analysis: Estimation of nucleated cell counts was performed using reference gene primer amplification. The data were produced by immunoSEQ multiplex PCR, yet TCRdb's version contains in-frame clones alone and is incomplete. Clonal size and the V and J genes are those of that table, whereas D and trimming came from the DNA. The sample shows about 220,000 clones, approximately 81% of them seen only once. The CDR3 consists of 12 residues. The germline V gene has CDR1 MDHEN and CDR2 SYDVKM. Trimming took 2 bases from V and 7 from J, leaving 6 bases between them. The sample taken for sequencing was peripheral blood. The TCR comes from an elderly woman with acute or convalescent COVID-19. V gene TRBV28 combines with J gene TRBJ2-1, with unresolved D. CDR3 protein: CASSLGPNEQFF. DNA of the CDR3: TGTGCCAGCAGTTTAGGCCCAAATGAGCAGTTCTTC.